This TCR beta chain was retrieved from a study of blood T cell repertoires in COVID-19. Study summary: Whether acute or convalescent, the COVID-19 samples came from the United States, Italy and Spain. PBMCs, B-cell-depleted T cells, or T cells were the source of the cDNA or gDNA that made up the material.

In the original processing: Estimated nucleated cell counts came from reference gene primer amplification. Here immunoSEQ multiplex PCR was the method, and the copy in TCRdb shows in-frame clones only, minus some. The DNA gave D and trimming, while V, J and clone size come from that table. In the table there are 300,000 or so clones, just under 90% of which are singletons. V was shortened by 3 bases and J by 5 bases, with 22 bases between the two germline ends. Germline V gives CDR1 MGHRA, CDR2 YSYEKL. The CDR3 runs to 17 residues. This clonotype originated in a woman in her forties with acute or convalescent COVID-19. This chain uses TRBV4-1 with TRBJ1-2; D is unresolved. Material: peripheral blood. This CDR3 is CASSHPFGPDGRYGYTF. CDR3 DNA sequence: TGCGCCAGCAGCCATCCCTTTGGGCCCGACGGTCGGTATGGCTACACCTTC.